The clone carrying this T cell receptor (beta chain) has just a few counts. Its specificity is not known. Isolating PBMCs gave at least 6.5 million of these cells per sample. The ends were cut back, 4 bases at V and 0 bases at J, with 13 bases in the middle. Germline V lookup: CDR1 MNHEY, CDR2 SVGAGI. There are 17 residues in the CDR3. Through a sample-barcoded 5' primer and a J-beta primer mix, a second PCR was run for 7 to 11 cycles. With 12 random nucleotides, a template-switch adaptor tagged each individual cDNA molecule. Each CDR3 protein is one row after TCRdb ran MiXCR on the 5' RACE reads. The sample comprises about 970,000 distinct CDR3 sequences, just over 50% of which are singletons, and 20% to 25% rests with the top ten. The sample is drawn from a study of blood T cells in healthy people across ages. General study results and limits: Strong correlation linked observed beta diversity and percent naive T cells.

This TCR was sampled from a woman aged 55-70 years in good health. V is TRBV6-5 and J is TRBJ2-6, with D perhaps TRBD1 (5 bases). The specimen was blood. CDR3 in DNA: TGTGCCAGCAGTTTCGACAGTGCCGGCTCTGGGGCCAACGTCCTGACTTTC. Translating it yields CASSFDSAGSGANVLTF.